Shown below are 18 T cell receptor beta chains from a single sample sequenced in a study of blood T cell repertoires in COVID-19. TCRdb's copy holds only in-frame clones and misses some; the assay was immunoSEQ multiplex PCR. Among roughly 75,000 clones listed, 85% were seen once. The sequencing sample was made of peripheral blood. Receptors were obtained from a man in his forties or fifties with COVID-19, enrolled during active disease.

This rearrangement joins TRBV18 to TRBJ1-2; TRBD1 agrees at 7 bases. The CDR3 consists of 15 residues. The V gene's germline CDR1 is KGHSH and CDR2 LQKENI. V was clipped by 4 bases and J by 4 bases; unmatched bases: 9. The CDR3 protein is CASSLYPGQSYGYTF. The CDR3 DNA reads as TGTGCCAGCTCACTGTACCCGGGACAGTCCTATGGCTACACCTTC.

The chain uses TRBV5-1 and TRBJ2-2; 9 nucleotides line up with TRBD2. CDR1 and CDR2 from the germline V gene are SGHRS and YFSETQ. Trimming cost V 0 bases and J 6 bases; bases outside gene matches: 15. The CDR3 covers 19 residues. CDR3 nucleotide sequence: TGCGCCAGCAGCTTGGCCGTAATAGCGGCGGGAGGGCAGGCCGGGGAGCTGTTTTTT. This gives the protein CASSLAVIAAGGQAGELFF.

This clone occurred a few times. This chain connects TRBV28 to TRBJ1-2, with no clear D. The length of the CDR3 is 13 residues. The V and J ends lost 2 bases and 4 bases respectively, with 8 bases between them. Per germline, CDR1 MDHEN and CDR2 SYDVKM. CDR3 bases: TGTGCCAGCAGTTTAAACCCAGGCTATGGCTACACCTTC. Protein: CASSLNPGYGYTF.

The V gene is TRBV28, the J gene TRBJ2-3; a possible D gene is TRBD2 (7 bases). Trimming removed 7 bases at V and 0 bases at J, with 14 bases between. This CDR3 region has 15 residues. The germline gives CDR1 MDHEN, CDR2 SYDVKM. CDR3 nucleotides: TGTGCCAGCAACTTGAGGGGGGGTAGCACAGATACGCAGTATTTT. Translated, it gives CASNLRGGSTDTQYF.

V and J are TRBV13 and TRBJ2-2; 10 positions agree with TRBD1. Germline V gene lookup returns CDR1 PRHDT and CDR2 FYEKMQ (reference sequence). V trimming: 6 bases; J trimming: 7 bases; junction bases outside the gene matches: 11. The CDR3 extends over 16 amino acids. In nucleotides, the CDR3 is TGTGCCAGCAGTACCAATCCGGGACAGGGGCTCGGGGAGCTGTTTTTT. This gives the protein CASSTNPGQGLGELFF.

The rearrangement links TRBV28 to TRBJ1-2; 11 bases are shared with TRBD1. The germline CDR1 and CDR2 sequences are MDHEN and SYDVKM. The trim removed 6 bases at V and 8 bases at J, leaving 8 bases unmatched. There are 14 residues in the CDR3. The CDR3 here is CASRSSGTGGGYTF. Written as DNA, the CDR3 is TGTGCCAGCAGATCTTCCGGGACAGGGGGAGGCTACACCTTC.

The rearrangement uses TRBV4-1 and TRBJ1-5; 9 bases are a match to TRBD1. The CDR3 is 16 amino acids. Germline V gene data show CDR1 as MGHRA and CDR2 as YSYEKL. Trimming took 5 bases from V and 8 from J; bases not matched to a gene: 13. The CDR3 loop is CASSFDRGNSFEPQHF. The CDR3 DNA reads TGCGCCAGCAGCTTTGACAGGGGGAATAGCTTTGAGCCCCAGCATTTT.

The chain joins TRBV18 to TRBJ2-1, with 11 bases fitting TRBD1. With 4 bases clipped from V and 7 bases from J, the junction kept 6 bases outside the gene matches. This CDR3 is 15 amino acids long. CDR1 and CDR2 from the germline V gene are KGHSH and LQKENI. The CDR3 loop reads CASSRTGGAVNEQFF. The CDR3 coding sequence is TGTGCCAGCTCACGGACAGGGGGCGCCGTTAATGAGCAGTTCTTC.

This chain connects TRBV19 to TRBJ1-2; no definite D call. The CDR3 length is 13 residues. Deletions cut 1 base from V and 7 bases from J, with 10 bases between. Germline CDR1 and CDR2: LNHDA and SQIVND (reference sequence). As DNA, the CDR3 is TGTGCCAGTAGTATAGGACTCGTTGGTGGCTACACCTTC. This encodes CASSIGLVGGYTF.

The chain links TRBV14 to TRBJ1-4; 8 bases are a match to TRBD1. The CDR3 loop spans 14 amino acids. The ends lost 4 bases at V and 4 bases at J; junction bases unmatched: 2. Germline V gene lookup returns CDR1 SGHDN and CDR2 FVKESK. DNA of the CDR3: TGTGCCAGCAGCCCGGACAGGGTTAATGAAAAACTGTTTTTT. Encoded protein: CASSPDRVNEKLFF.

This sequence joins TRBV4-1 and TRBJ1-1, with D perhaps TRBD1 (6 bases). This CDR3 comprises 15 residues. Trimming shortened V by 2 bases and J by 3 bases, and 13 bases separated the two germline ends. Per the germline V gene, CDR1 is MGHRA and CDR2 is YSYEKL. The CDR3 protein is CASSQWTAGDTEAFF. For the CDR3, the DNA is TGCGCCAGCAGCCAATGGACAGCAGGGGACACTGAAGCTTTCTTT.

This clone was seen only once. The chain couples TRBV11-2 to TRBJ1-1; D not resolved. The CDR3 consists of 13 residues. Trimming took off 1 base at V and 8 bases at J, with 11 bases between the two ends. Germline V gene lookup returns CDR1 SGHAT and CDR2 FQNNGV. The CDR3 bases are TGTGCCAGCAGCTTAGGGCCCCCAACAGAAGCTTTCTTT. This codes for CASSLGPPTEAFF.

This chain connects TRBV7-3 to TRBJ2-1; 14 nucleotides align to TRBD2. The germline V gene encodes CDR1 SGHTA and CDR2 FQGTGA. Unmatched junction bases numbered 7, after V lost 5 bases and J lost 7 bases. The CDR3 totals 16 residues. Here the CDR3 DNA reads TGTGCCAGCAGCATTCCGACTAGCGGGAGGGGTAATGAGCAGTTCTTC. This encodes CASSIPTSGRGNEQFF. Based on the CDR3 plus reference TRBV7-3 and TRBJ2-1, the full variable domain is GAGVSQTPSNKVTEKGKYVELRCDPISGHTALYWYRQSLGQGPEFLIYFQGTGAADDSGLPNDRFFAVRPEGSVSTLKIQRTERGDSAVYLCASSIPTSGRGNEQFFGPGTRLTVL.

The CDR3 region has the DNA TGCGCCAGCAGCTTAAGACTGGATAATTCACCCCTCCACTTT. As protein: CASSLRLDNSPLHF. V gene TRBV5-1 combines with J gene TRBJ1-6; D not certain. Germline V lookup: CDR1 SGHRS, CDR2 YFSETQ. Trimming took off 2 bases at V and 5 bases at J, with 8 bases between the two ends. The CDR3 covers 14 residues.

This chain links TRBV9 with TRBJ2-1, with TRBD1 identical over 7 bases. Trimming took 4 bases from V and 4 from J; bases not matched to a gene: 8. This CDR3 spans 15 amino acids. Germline CDR1 reads SGDLS; CDR2 reads YYNGEE. The CDR3 DNA sequence: TGTGCCAGCAGCACCACCGGGACAGCTTACAATGAGCAGTTCTTC. Its protein product is CASSTTGTAYNEQFF.

This clone was found once. This rearrangement joins TRBV4-1 to TRBJ2-5; 8 bases agree with TRBD1. The germline V gene has CDR1 MGHRA and CDR2 YSYEKL. The V segment lost 5 bases and the J segment 5 bases; nucleotides outside the gene matches: 10. The CDR3 sequence is 15 residues long. CDR3 in amino acids: CASSGATGGVETQYF. The DNA for the CDR3 is TGCGCCAGCAGCGGGGCCACAGGGGGTGTGGAGACCCAGTACTTC.

CDR3 loop: CAITPDTYEQYF. CDR3 sequence (DNA): TGTGCCATCACCCCGGACACCTACGAGCAGTACTTC. The V call is TRBV10-3, the J call TRBJ2-7, with D possibly being TRBD1 (5 bases). Germline values: CDR1 ENHRY, CDR2 SYGVKD. With 7 bases removed from V and 2 bases from J, the gap between germline ends came to 9 bases. The CDR3 covers 12 residues.

The J gene is TRBJ2-7, the V gene TRBV9; 7 bases are a match to TRBD2. The V gene end was trimmed by 3 bases and the J gene end by 2 bases; junction bases not matched to a gene: 5. This CDR3 has 14 residues. Germline values: CDR1 SGDLS, CDR2 YYNGEE. CDR3 nucleotides: TGTGCCAGCAGCGAACGACTAGCCCCCTACGAGCAGTACTTC. Translated: CASSERLAPYEQYF.